This T cell receptor beta chain was sequenced in a study of regulatory T cells in long-lasting Graves disease. Findings and caveats of the study: Among samples with persistent disease, TRBV28, TRBJ1-2 and TRBJ2-5 were favored.

In regard to this clonotype: Its matching antigen is unknown.

Arm-PCR of CDR3 regions with iRepertoire HTBI primers generated TCR beta libraries. TCRdb reprocessed the multiplex PCR reads with MiXCR, giving one entry per CDR3 protein. This table holds around 450,000 distinct CDR3 sequences, over 12% found once. Time point indicated: newly diagnosed GD, antithyroid drugs for less than 3 months. Extracted PBMC RNA gave rise to the TCR library. Trimming removed 4 bases from V and 3 bases from J, with 11 bases in between. Germline V gene lookup returns CDR1 SGHDT and CDR2 YYEEEE. CDR3 length: 13 residues. A further study also used this sample, focusing on T cells in Graves' hyperthyroidism and ophthalmopathy. That work states: Through a model of 13 V-J features, ophthalmopathy was separated from stable hyperthyroidism.

The rearrangement uses TRBV5-6 and TRBJ2-7, with D possibly being TRBD2 (6 bases). Sequenced material: peripheral blood mononuclear cells (PBMCs), taken at new diagnosis, from a patient treated with antithyroid drugs. The receptor comes from a woman in her forties with Graves disease. The CDR3 sequence is CASSGGLFYEQYF. The CDR3 nucleotides read TGTGCCAGCAGCGGGGGACTGTTCTACGAGCAGTACTTC.